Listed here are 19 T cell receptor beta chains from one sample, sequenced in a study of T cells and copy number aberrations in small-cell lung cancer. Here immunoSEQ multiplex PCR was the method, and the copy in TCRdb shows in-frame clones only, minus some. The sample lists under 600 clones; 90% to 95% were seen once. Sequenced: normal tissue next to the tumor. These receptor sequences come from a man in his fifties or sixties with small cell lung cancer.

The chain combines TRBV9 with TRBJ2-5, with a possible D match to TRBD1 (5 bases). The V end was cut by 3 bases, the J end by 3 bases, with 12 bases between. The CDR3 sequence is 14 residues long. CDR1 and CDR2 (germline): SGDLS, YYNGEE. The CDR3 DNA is TGTGCCAGCAGCGAAATGGACACAAAAGAGACCCAGTACTTC. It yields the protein CASSEMDTKETQYF. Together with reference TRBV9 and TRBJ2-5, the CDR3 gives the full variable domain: DSGVTQTPKHLITATGQRVTLRCSPRSGDLSVYWYQQSLDQGLQFLIQYYNGEERAKGNILERFSAQQFPDLHSELNLSSLELGDSALYFCASSEMDTKETQYFGPGTRLLVL.

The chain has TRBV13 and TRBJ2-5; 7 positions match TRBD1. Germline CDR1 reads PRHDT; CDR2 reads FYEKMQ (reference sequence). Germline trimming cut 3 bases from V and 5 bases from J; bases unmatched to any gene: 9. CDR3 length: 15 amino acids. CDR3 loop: CASSLRQGRGETQYF. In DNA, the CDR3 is TGTGCCAGCAGCTTGCGACAGGGTCGAGGGGAGACCCAGTACTTC.

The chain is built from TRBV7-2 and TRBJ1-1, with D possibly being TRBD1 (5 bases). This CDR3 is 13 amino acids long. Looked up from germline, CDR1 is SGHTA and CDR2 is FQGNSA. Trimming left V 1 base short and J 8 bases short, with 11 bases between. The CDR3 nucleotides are TGTGCCAGCAGCTTAGGATGGGGCCGGGAAGCTTTCTTT. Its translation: CASSLGWGREAFF. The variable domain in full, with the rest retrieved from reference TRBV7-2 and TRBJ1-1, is GAGVSQSPSNKVTEKGKDVELRCDPISGHTALYWYRQSLGQGLEFLIYFQGNSAPDKSGLPSDRFSAERTGGSVSTLTIQRTQQEDSAVYLCASSLGWGREAFFGQGTRLTVV.

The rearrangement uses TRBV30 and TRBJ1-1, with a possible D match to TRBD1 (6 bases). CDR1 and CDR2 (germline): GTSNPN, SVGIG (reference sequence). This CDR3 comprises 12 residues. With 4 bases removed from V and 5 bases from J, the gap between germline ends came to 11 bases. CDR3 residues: CAWNRVGTEAFF. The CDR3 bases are TGTGCCTGGAACAGGGTCGGGACTGAAGCTTTCTTT. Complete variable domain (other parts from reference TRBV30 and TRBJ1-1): SQTIHQWPATLVQPVGSPLSLECTVEGTSNPNLYWYRQAAGRGLQLLFYSVGIGQISSEVPQNLSASRPQDRQFILSSKKLLLSDSGFYLCAWNRVGTEAFFGQGTRLTVV.

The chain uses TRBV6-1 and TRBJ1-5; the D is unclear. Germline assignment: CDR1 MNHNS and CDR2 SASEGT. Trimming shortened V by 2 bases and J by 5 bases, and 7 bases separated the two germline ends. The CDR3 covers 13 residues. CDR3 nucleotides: TGTGCCAGCAGTGAATTCGGGTATCAGCCCCAGCATTTT. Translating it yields CASSEFGYQPQHF.

CDR3 DNA: TGTGCCAGTAGGACAAGAGGGGAGGGGATGAACACTGAAGCTTTCTTT. This sequence encodes CASRTRGEGMNTEAFF. This sequence joins TRBV19 and TRBJ1-1, with a weak D call TRBD1 (5 bases). This CDR3 contains 16 residues. CDR1 is LNHDA, CDR2 SQIVND, per germline (reference sequence). Trimming took 6 bases from V and 0 from J, leaving 17 bases between them.

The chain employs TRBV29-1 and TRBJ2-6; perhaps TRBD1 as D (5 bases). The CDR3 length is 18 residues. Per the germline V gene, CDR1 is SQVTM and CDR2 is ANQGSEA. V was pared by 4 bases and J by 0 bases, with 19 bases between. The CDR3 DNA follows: TGCAGCGTTGTGGCCGAAGGGGATCCTTCCTCTGGGGCCAACGTCCTGACTTTC. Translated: CSVVAEGDPSSGANVLTF. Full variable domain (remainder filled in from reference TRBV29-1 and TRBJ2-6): SAVISQKPSRDICQRGTSLTIQCQVDSQVTMMFWYRQQPGQSLTLIATANQGSEATYESGFVIDKFPISRPNLTFSTLTVSNMSPEDSSIYLCSVVAEGDPSSGANVLTFGAGSRLTVL.

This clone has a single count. The CDR3 nucleotides are TGCGCCAGCATTGGTAGCGGTTCACAAAGTCGGGCCAACGTCCTGACTTTC. This sequence encodes CASIGSGSQSRANVLTF. The V and J genes are TRBV5-1 and TRBJ2-6; D is possibly TRBD2 (6 bases). Trimming took 6 bases from V and 5 from J, leaving 21 bases between them. From germline, CDR1 is SGHRS and CDR2 YFSETQ. The CDR3 covers 17 residues.

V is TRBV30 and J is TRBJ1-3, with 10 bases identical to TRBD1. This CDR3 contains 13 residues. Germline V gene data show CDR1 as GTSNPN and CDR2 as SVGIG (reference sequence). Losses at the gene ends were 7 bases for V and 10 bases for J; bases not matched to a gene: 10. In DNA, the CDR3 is TGTGCCTTGGAACAGGGGACAGGGGAAACCATATATTTT. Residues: CALEQGTGETIYF.

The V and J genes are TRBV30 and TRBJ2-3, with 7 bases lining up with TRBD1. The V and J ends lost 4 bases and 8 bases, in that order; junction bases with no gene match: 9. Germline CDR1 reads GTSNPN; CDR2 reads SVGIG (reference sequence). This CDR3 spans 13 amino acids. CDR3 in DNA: TGTGCCTGGAACTCACAGGGGAAGGGTACGCAGTATTTT. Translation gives CAWNSQGKGTQYF.

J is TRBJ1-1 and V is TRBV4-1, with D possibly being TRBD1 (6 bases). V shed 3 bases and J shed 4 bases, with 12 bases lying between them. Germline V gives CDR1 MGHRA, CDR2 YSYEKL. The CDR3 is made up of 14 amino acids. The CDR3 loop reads CASSHPPGVTEAFF. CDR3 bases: TGCGCCAGCAGCCATCCACCAGGGGTCACTGAAGCTTTCTTT.

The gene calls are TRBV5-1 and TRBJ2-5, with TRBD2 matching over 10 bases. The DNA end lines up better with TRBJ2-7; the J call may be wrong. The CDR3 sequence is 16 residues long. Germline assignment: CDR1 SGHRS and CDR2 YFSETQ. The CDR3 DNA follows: TGCGCCAGCAGCCAAGCGGGGGGGCGTAGCCGCTACGAGCAGTACTTC. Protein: CASSQAGGRSRYEQYF.

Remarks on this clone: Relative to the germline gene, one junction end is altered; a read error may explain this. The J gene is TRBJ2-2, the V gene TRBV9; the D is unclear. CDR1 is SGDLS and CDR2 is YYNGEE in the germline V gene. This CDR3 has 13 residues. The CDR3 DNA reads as TGTGTCAGCAGCGTAGGCGCGGCCGGGGAGCTGTTTTTT. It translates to CVSSVGAAGELFF.

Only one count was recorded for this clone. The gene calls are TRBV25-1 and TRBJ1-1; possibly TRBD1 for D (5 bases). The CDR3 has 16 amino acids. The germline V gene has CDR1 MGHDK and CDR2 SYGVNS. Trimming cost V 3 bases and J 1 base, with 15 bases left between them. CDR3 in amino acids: CASSDYGLGENTEAFF. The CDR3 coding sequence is TGTGCCAGCAGTGATTATGGGTTGGGGGAGAACACTGAAGCTTTCTTT.

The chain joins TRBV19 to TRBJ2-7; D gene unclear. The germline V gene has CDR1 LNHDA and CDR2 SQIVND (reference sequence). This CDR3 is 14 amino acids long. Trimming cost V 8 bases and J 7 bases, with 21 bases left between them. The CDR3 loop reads CASRRDHLSREQYF. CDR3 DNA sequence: TGTGCCAGTCGAAGAGACCACCTTTCTAGAGAGCAGTACTTC.

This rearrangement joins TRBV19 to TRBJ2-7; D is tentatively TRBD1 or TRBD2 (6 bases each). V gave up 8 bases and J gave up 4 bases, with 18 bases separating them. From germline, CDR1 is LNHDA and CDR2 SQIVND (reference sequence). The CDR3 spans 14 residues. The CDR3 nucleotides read TGTGCCAGTTCCTCCGGGACGGGGGCTTACGAGCAGTACTTC. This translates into CASSSGTGAYEQYF. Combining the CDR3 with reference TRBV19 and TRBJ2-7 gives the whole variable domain DGGITQSPKYLFRKEGQNVTLSCEQNLNHDAMYWYRQDPGQGLRLIYYSQIVNDFQKGDIAEGYSVSREKKESFPLTVTSAQKNPTAFYLCASSSGTGAYEQYFGPGTRLTVT.

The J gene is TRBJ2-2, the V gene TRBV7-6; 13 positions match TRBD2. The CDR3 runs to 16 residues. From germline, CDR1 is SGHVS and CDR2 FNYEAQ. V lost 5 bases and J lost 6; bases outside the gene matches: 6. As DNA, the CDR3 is TGTGCCAGCAGCGTATCCGGGACTAGCGGGGCCGGGGAGCTGTTTTTT. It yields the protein CASSVSGTSGAGELFF. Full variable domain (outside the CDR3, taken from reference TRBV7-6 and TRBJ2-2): GAGVSQSPRYKVTKRGQDVALRCDPISGHVSLYWYRQALGQGPEFLTYFNYEAQQDKSGLPNDRFSAERPEGSISTLTIQRTEQRDSAMYRCASSVSGTSGAGELFFGEGSRLTVL.

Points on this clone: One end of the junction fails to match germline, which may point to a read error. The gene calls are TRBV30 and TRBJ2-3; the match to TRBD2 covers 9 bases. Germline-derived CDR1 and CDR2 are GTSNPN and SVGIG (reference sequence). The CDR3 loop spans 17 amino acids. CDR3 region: CAWSHPSGLAGKMGVDF. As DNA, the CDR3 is TGTGCCTGGAGTCACCCGTCCGGGCTAGCGGGGAAAATGGGTGTGGATTTT.

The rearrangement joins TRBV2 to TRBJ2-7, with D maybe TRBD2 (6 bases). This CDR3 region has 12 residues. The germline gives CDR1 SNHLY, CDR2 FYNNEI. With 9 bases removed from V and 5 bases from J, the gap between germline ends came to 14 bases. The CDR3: CASAQGGHEQYF. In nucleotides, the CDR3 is TGTGCCAGTGCTCAGGGAGGCCACGAGCAGTACTTC.